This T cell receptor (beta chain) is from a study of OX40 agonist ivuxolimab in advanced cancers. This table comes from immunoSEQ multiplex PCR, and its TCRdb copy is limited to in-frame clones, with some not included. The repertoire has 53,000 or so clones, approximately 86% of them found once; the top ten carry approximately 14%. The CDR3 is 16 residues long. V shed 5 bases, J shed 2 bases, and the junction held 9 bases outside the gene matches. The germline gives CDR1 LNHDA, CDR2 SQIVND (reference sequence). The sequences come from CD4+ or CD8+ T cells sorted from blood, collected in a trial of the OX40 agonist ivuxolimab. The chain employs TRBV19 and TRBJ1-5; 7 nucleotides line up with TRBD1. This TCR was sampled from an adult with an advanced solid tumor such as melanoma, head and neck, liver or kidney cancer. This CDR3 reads CASSDQQGLGNQPQHF. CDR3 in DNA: TGTGCCAGTAGTGACCAACAGGGGTTAGGCAATCAGCCCCAGCATTTT.